A selection of T cell receptor beta chains follows, all from one sample in a study of blood T cell repertoires in COVID-19. TCRdb's table, derived via immunoSEQ multiplex PCR, lists solely in-frame clones and lacks some. The profile shows 250,000 to 300,000 clones, approximately 91% of them singletons. The specimen sequenced was PBMCs or T cells enriched from blood (not recorded which). These receptors were collected from a woman in her thirties or forties with acute COVID-19. Both conserved end residues are part of each CDR3. The order of the fields is CDR3 protein, CDR3 DNA, clone size, D gene, V gene, J gene. The D gene is left open where the match is weak. Size is omitted from some rows. Given values are once, few, many or a class for expanded clones.

CASSQERSRVSVYNSPLHF	TGTGCCAGCAGCCAAGAACGAAGTCGGGTCTCCGTCTATAATTCACCCCTCCACTTT	-	-	TRBV4-2	TRBJ1-6
CASSGTSGRANEQFF	TGTGCCAGTAGTGGGACTAGCGGGAGGGCAAATGAGCAGTTCTTC	-	TRBD2	TRBV19	TRBJ2-1
CASSQGDTEAFF	TGTGCCAGCAGCCAGGGGGACACTGAAGCTTTCTTT	-	TRBD1	TRBV28	TRBJ1-1
CAISESGQGEVGYTF	TGTGCCATCAGTGAGTCTGGCCAGGGGGAAGTTGGCTACACCTTC	-	TRBD1	TRBV10-3	TRBJ1-2
CASSSGLAISTDTQYF	TGTGCCAGTAGTTCCGGACTAGCGATATCCACAGATACGCAGTATTTT	-	TRBD2	TRBV19	TRBJ2-3
CASSLAFGGASTDTQYF	TGCGCCAGCAGCTTGGCCTTCGGGGGGGCCAGCACAGATACGCAGTATTTT	-	TRBD2	TRBV5-1	TRBJ2-3
CASSESVQGAGSF	TGTGCCAGCAGTGAAAGTGTCCAGGGGGCCGGCTCCTTC	-	TRBD1	TRBV2	TRBJ2-4
CASSPAGAGGIGTEAFF	TGTGCCAGCAGCCCTGCTGGTGCAGGGGGGATCGGCACTGAAGCTTTCTTT	-	TRBD1	TRBV27	TRBJ1-1
CASSTGASTDTQYF	TGTGCCAGCTCGACAGGGGCTTCCACAGATACGCAGTATTTT	-	TRBD1	TRBV18	TRBJ2-3
CASSFSGNPEAFF	TGCGCCAGCAGCTTTTCGGGAAACCCGGAAGCTTTCTTT	-	-	TRBV5-1	TRBJ1-1
CASGQGNGNTEAFF	TGTGCTAGTGGTCAGGGTAATGGAAACACTGAAGCTTTCTTT	-	-	TRBV12-5	TRBJ1-1
CASSYSTGLTEAFF	TGTGCCAGCAGTTACTCGACAGGGCTCACTGAAGCTTTCTTT	-	TRBD1	TRBV6-5	TRBJ1-1
CASSAGLAGETQYF	TGTGCCAGCAGCGCGGGACTAGCGGGAGAGACCCAGTACTTC	-	TRBD2	TRBV11-3	TRBJ2-5
CASTLSQGGLTEAFF	TGTGCCAGCACCCTCTCACAGGGGGGGCTCACTGAAGCTTTCTTT	-	TRBD1	TRBV7-9	TRBJ1-1
CASSFPIGANVLTF	TGTGCCAGCAGCTTCCCAATTGGGGCCAACGTCCTGACTTTC	-	-	TRBV7-2	TRBJ2-6
CASGYRTGELFF	TGTGCCAGCGGATACAGGACCGGGGAGCTGTTTTTT	once	-	TRBV6-5	TRBJ2-2
CSVELRDRALVTEAFF	TGCAGCGTTGAACTCCGGGACAGGGCCTTGGTCACTGAAGCTTTCTTT	once	TRBD1	TRBV29-1	TRBJ1-1
CASHTGGTDNSPLHF	TGTGCCAGCCATACAGGGGGTACGGATAATTCACCCCTCCACTTT	-	TRBD1	TRBV18	TRBJ1-6
CASSPQGQGFYEQYF	TGCGCCAGCAGCCCACAAGGACAGGGGTTTTACGAGCAGTACTTC	-	TRBD1	TRBV4-1	TRBJ2-7
CASSPTLADTQYF	TGCGCCAGCAGCCCGACTCTGGCGGATACGCAGTATTTT	-	-	TRBV4-1	TRBJ2-3
CASSSDKTPRNEQFF	TGTGCCAGCTCATCAGACAAGACCCCTCGCAATGAGCAGTTCTTC	-	-	TRBV18	TRBJ2-1
CASSPFLSGANVLTF	TGTGCCAGCAGTCCCTTTCTTTCTGGGGCCAACGTCCTGACTTTC	once	-	TRBV7-9	TRBJ2-6
CASSHRQGSEQFF	TGTGCCAGCAGCCATCGACAGGGGTCTGAGCAGTTCTTC	once	TRBD1	TRBV12-3/TRBV12-4	TRBJ2-1
CASSRQVMNTEAFF	TGTGCCAGTAGTAGACAGGTGATGAACACTGAAGCTTTCTTT	-	-	TRBV19	TRBJ1-1
CASSLVQGNNQPQHF	TGTGCCAGCAGCTTAGTACAGGGTAACAATCAGCCCCAGCATTTT	-	-	TRBV7-8	TRBJ1-5
CASSTTGYGNSPLHF	TGTGCCAGCAGCACTACTGGGTACGGTAATTCACCCCTCCACTTT	-	-	TRBV6-5	TRBJ1-6
CASKPGTGGSRGLFF	TGTGCCAGTAAGCCCGGGACAGGGGGATCGAGGGGGCTGTTTTTT	once	TRBD1	TRBV27	TRBJ2-2
CASSVAGTDTQYF	TGTGCCAGCAGCGTAGCGGGTACAGATACGCAGTATTTT	once	-	TRBV9	TRBJ2-3
CASSRAREGLMNTEAFF	TGTGCCAGTAGTAGGGCGAGGGAAGGGCTCATGAACACTGAAGCTTTCTTT	-	-	TRBV19	TRBJ1-1
CASSLGQGRYEKLFF	TGTGCCAGCAGCTTAGGACAGGGTAGATATGAAAAACTGTTTTTT	-	TRBD1	TRBV7-9	TRBJ1-4
CASRRKLALNTDTQYF	TGTGCCAGCAGGAGAAAACTAGCGTTGAACACAGATACGCAGTATTTT	-	TRBD2	TRBV27	TRBJ2-3
CASSAYVGGYEQYF	TGTGCCAGCAGCGCCTATGTAGGGGGCTACGAGCAGTACTTC	-	-	TRBV5-4	TRBJ2-7
CAWSGGRAEQYF	TGTGCCTGGAGTGGGGGCCGTGCCGAGCAGTACTTC	-	-	TRBV30	TRBJ2-7
CATSRDRAEGTQYF	TGTGCCACCAGCAGAGATCGAGCGGAGGGGACCCAGTACTTC	-	-	TRBV15	TRBJ2-5
CASSLQVPNTEAFF	TGCGCCAGCAGCTTGCAGGTCCCGAACACTGAAGCTTTCTTT	-	-	TRBV5-1	TRBJ1-1
CASSSRQGLGEKLFF	TGTGCCAGCAGCTCCCGACAGGGCCTGGGTGAAAAACTGTTTTTT	-	TRBD1	TRBV9	TRBJ1-4
CASSGQGNTGELFF	TGCGCCAGCAGTGGACAGGGGAACACCGGGGAGCTGTTTTTT	-	TRBD1	TRBV5-1	TRBJ2-2
CASSLPRQGASNQPQHF	TGTGCCAGCAGTCTTCCTAGACAGGGGGCAAGCAATCAGCCCCAGCATTTT	-	TRBD1	TRBV27	TRBJ1-5
CASSPRTSSYNEQFF	TGTGCCAGCAGCCCCAGGACAAGCTCCTACAATGAGCAGTTCTTC	-	-	TRBV7-2	TRBJ2-1
CATSDPLSGSNQPQHF	TGTGCCACCAGTGACCCCCTTAGCGGCAGCAATCAGCCCCAGCATTTT	once	-	TRBV24-1	TRBJ1-5
CASIPHEENTEAFF	TGTGCCAGCATTCCTCATGAGGAGAACACTGAAGCTTTCTTT	few	-	TRBV5-6	TRBJ1-1
CASSLELSTDTQYF	TGCGCCAGCAGCTTGGAACTTAGCACAGATACGCAGTATTTT	once	-	TRBV5-1	TRBJ2-3
CASSLASGRAGETQYF	TGTGCCAGCAGCTTAGCTAGCGGGAGGGCCGGGGAGACCCAGTACTTC	-	TRBD2	TRBV7-6	TRBJ2-5
CASSYRGGNSPLHF	TGTGCCAGCAGTTACAGGGGGGGTAATTCACCCCTCCACTTT	-	-	TRBV6-6	TRBJ1-6
CASSPETENTGELFF	TGTGCCAGCAGCCCGGAGACGGAAAACACCGGGGAGCTGTTTTTT	few	-	TRBV13	TRBJ2-2
CASKVAGEQFF	TGTGCCAGCAAAGTCGCGGGGGAGCAGTTCTTC	-	-	TRBV2	TRBJ2-1
CASRPQGGHGYTF	TGTGCCAGCCGACCACAGGGGGGACATGGCTACACCTTC	-	TRBD1	TRBV3-1/TRBV3-2	TRBJ1-2
CGGGSNTIYF	TGTGGAGGAGGTTCAAACACCATATATTTT	-	-	TRBV30	TRBJ1-3
CASGVSQGTEQFF	TGTGCCAGCGGGGTGTCTCAGGGGACTGAGCAGTTCTTC	-	-	TRBV2	TRBJ2-1
CASSFYSDTEAFF	TGTGCCAGCAGTTTTTATAGCGACACTGAAGCTTTCTTT	once	-	TRBV12-3/TRBV12-4	TRBJ1-1
CASSPRAGLNTEAFF	TGTGCCAGCAGCCCCAGGGCAGGGCTGAACACTGAAGCTTTCTTT	-	-	TRBV13	TRBJ1-1
CATSEVGTGTYNEQFF	TGTGCCACCAGTGAAGTTGGGACAGGGACCTACAATGAGCAGTTCTTC	-	TRBD1	TRBV24-1	TRBJ2-1
CASSPGFQGSNQPQHF	TGTGCCAGCTCACCAGGCTTTCAGGGTAGCAATCAGCCCCAGCATTTT	once	-	TRBV18	TRBJ1-5
CASSRGQGGSPLHF	TGTGCCAGCAGCCGCGGACAGGGTGGTTCACCCCTCCACTTT	-	TRBD1	TRBV5-4	TRBJ1-6
CASTLGGMGYTF	TGTGCCAGCACTCTTGGGGGGATGGGCTACACCTTC	-	-	TRBV12-3/TRBV12-4	TRBJ1-2
CASSWRQEYGYTF	TGTGCCAGCAGCTGGAGACAGGAATATGGCTACACCTTC	-	-	TRBV7-9	TRBJ1-2
CASSQDTSGGREQYF	TGTGCCAGCAGCCAAGATACTAGCGGGGGGCGTGAGCAGTACTTC	-	TRBD2	TRBV4-2	TRBJ2-7